The TCR beta chain under discussion was sequenced for a study of spatial heterogeneity in lung cancer. Study-level information: Detected sequences consistently included more beta-chain ones than alpha-chain ones. The study's findings and limits: Ubiquitous expanded tumor TCRs surfaced in blood more at resection than they did at follow-up.

As to time point: sample taken at primary tumor resection. Frozen PBMC, nontumor lung or tumor provided whole RNA, which was sequenced unsorted. Samples were donated by 72 untreated early-stage non-small cell lung cancer patients. Turning to this clonotype: Its antigen remains unknown.

V was clipped by 7 bases and J by 9 bases, with 13 bases between them. There are 12 residues in the CDR3. CDR1 and CDR2 from the germline V gene are MDHEN and SYDVKM. Single TCR cDNA molecules each had their own unique molecular identifier. MiXCR, run by TCRdb on the 5' RACE reads, gives a single entry per CDR3 protein. The sample yields about 45,000 distinct CDR3 sequences, about 12% seen once. This TCR came from a female donor with early-stage non-small cell lung cancer. The sequencing here drew on PBMCs, taken at surgery. The chain carries TRBV28 and TRBJ1-5, with D perhaps matching TRBD1 (5 bases). This CDR3 is CASTPFGGPQHF. The CDR3 DNA reads TGTGCCAGCACCCCATTTGGGGGGCCCCAGCATTTT.